These 9 T cell receptor beta chains were all obtained from the same sample, sequenced in a study of regulatory T cells in long-lasting Graves disease. Time point of the sample: persistent/refractory GD, antithyroid drugs over 5 years with positive TRAb. From PBMCs, RNA was extracted and then used to make the TCR library. HTBI primers from iRepertoire and Arm-PCR of CDR3 regions yielded the TCR beta libraries. TCRdb re-called the multiplex PCR reads through MiXCR, storing one row per CDR3 protein. The data contain around 430,000 distinct CDR3 sequences, approximately 22% of them singletons. The specimen comprised peripheral blood mononuclear cells (PBMCs), sampled when the disease was refractory, from a patient treated with antithyroid drugs. The origin of the receptors is a female donor with Graves disease.

This clonotype came up many times. DNA of the CDR3: TGTGCCAGCAGCTTCAGGGGGCGCCTCGTGAATGGCTACACCTTC. Translated, it gives CASSFRGRLVNGYTF. The chain couples TRBV11-2 to TRBJ1-2, with 8 nucleotides matching TRBD1. CDR3 length: 15 residues. Germline V CDR1 and CDR2: SGHAT, FQNNGV. V trimming: 3 bases; J trimming: 6 bases; junction bases outside the gene matches: 9.

The chain couples TRBV6-2 or TRBV6-3 to TRBJ1-2; no clear D gene. Germline lookup yields CDR1 MNHEY and CDR2 SVGEGT. The CDR3 has 15 residues. The germline V and J ends were trimmed by 4 bases and 8 bases, with 20 bases remaining between them. The DNA of the CDR3 is TGTGCCAGCAGTTCCGATCCCTGGACCCCGAGCGGCTACACCTTC. Its protein is CASSSDPWTPSGYTF.

In its sample, this clonotype was seen a few times. The chain uses TRBV6-2 or TRBV6-3 and TRBJ1-1; a weak D match, TRBD1 (6 bases). CDR3 length: 14 residues. V shed 1 base and J shed 10 bases, with 16 bases lying between them. In germline, CDR1 is MNHEY, CDR2 SVGEGT. The CDR3 spells CASSYFGDTGGAFF. The DNA of the CDR3 is TGTGCCAGCAGTTACTTTGGGGACACAGGTGGAGCTTTCTTT.

The chain couples TRBV9 to TRBJ1-2; 9 nucleotides line up with TRBD1. There are 15 residues in the CDR3. Looked up from germline, CDR1 is SGDLS and CDR2 is YYNGEE. With V trimmed by 3 bases and J by 4 bases, 7 bases remained unmatched. CDR3: CASSEETGGGYGYTF. DNA for the CDR3: TGTGCCAGCAGCGAGGAAACAGGGGGCGGCTATGGCTACACCTTC.

As for this clonotype: One base away lies a much larger clone, so this may be a sequencing read error. The chain has TRBV24-1 and TRBJ1-2; no definite D call. Per the germline V gene, CDR1 is KGHDR and CDR2 is SFDVKD. Trimming removed 3 bases from V and 7 bases from J, with 8 bases in between. This CDR3 comprises 12 residues. The CDR3 is CATSDDPGGYTF. CDR3 nucleotide sequence: TGTGCCACCAGTGATGATCCAGGTGGCTACACCTTC.

This clonotype was counted ten times or more. V and J are TRBV28 and TRBJ2-7; 11 positions agree with TRBD2. Germline V gene sequence: CDR1 MDHEN, CDR2 SYDVKM. V shed 2 bases and J 4 bases; nucleotides not matched to a gene: 4. This CDR3 is built from 15 residues. The CDR3 DNA reads TGTGCCAGCAGTTTACCACTAGCGGGGGTTTACGAGCAGTACTTC. Protein product: CASSLPLAGVYEQYF.

The CDR3 nucleotides read TGTGCCAGCAGCAACTCAGACCTTAACTATGGCTACACCTTC. Its protein product is CASSNSDLNYGYTF. The chain links TRBV3-1 to TRBJ1-2; D unclear. Looked up from germline, CDR1 is LGHDT and CDR2 is YNNKEL (reference sequence). The length of the CDR3 is 14 residues. Between the trimmed V and J ends, which lost 5 bases and 1 base, there was a span of 11 bases.

The genes are TRBV5-8 and TRBJ1-5; D is perhaps TRBD1 (5 bases). Germline V gene sequence: CDR1 SGHTS, CDR2 YDEGEE. This CDR3 is 14 amino acids long. V was pared by 4 bases and J by 8 bases, with 16 bases between. CDR3 in amino acids: CASSPGRGREPQHF. The CDR3 nucleotides read TGTGCCAGCAGCCCCGGACGGGGCAGAGAGCCCCAGCATTTT.

In this sample, this clonotype turned up many times. J is TRBJ1-1 and V is TRBV10-3; D perhaps matches TRBD1 (6 bases). This CDR3 is built from 12 residues. Per the germline V gene, CDR1 is ENHRY and CDR2 is SYGVKD. Trimming cost V 10 bases and J 2 bases, with 11 bases left between them. As DNA, the CDR3 is TGTGCCACGGAGGGGGATAACACTGAAGCTTTCTTT. Protein product: CATEGDNTEAFF.